The 18 T cell receptor beta chains below were found in one sample sequenced in a study of T cell clusters in autoimmune cytopenias (dated by TCRdb to 2018 to 2020). The run used an Illumina MiSeq. To amplify TRB rearrangements, a touch-down multiplex PCR protocol was run with the TRB-A and TRB-B primer pools combined in a single tube. Following TCRdb reprocessing, every CDR3 protein sequence forms one entry, and DNA is not provided. This sample's table has entries for 5,100 or so distinct CDR3 sequences. 15% of the sample is taken by the ten largest. Each sample's TRB amplification started from approximately 230 ng of peripheral blood genomic DNA, which corresponds to around 36,000 genome equivalents. In addition, the sample was reused for a study of T cell repertoires in aging, cancer and after chemotherapy.

The sample comprised peripheral blood. All receptors come from a human donor in good health.

The chain joins TRBV6-2 or TRBV6-3 to TRBJ2-7; TCRdb's D call of TRBD2 is untestable without DNA. This CDR3 is 17 amino acids long. Germline V CDR1 and CDR2: MNHEY, SVGEGT. This CDR3 is CASSYFGSGGSSYEQYF.

The rearrangement links TRBV6-2 or TRBV6-3 to TRBJ2-2; TCRdb calls TRBD1, which cannot be checked without DNA. The length of the CDR3 is 19 residues. Germline V gene lookup returns CDR1 MNHEY and CDR2 SVGEGT. The chain's CDR3 is CASSYRFAGGITDTGELFF.

J is TRBJ1-2 and V is TRBV6-1. Germline V gene lookup returns CDR1 MNHNS and CDR2 SASEGT. The CDR3 consists of 13 residues. CDR3: CASSFNPIKGYTF.

This clonotype counts as medium-sized by frequency. CDR3 loop: CASSSGRTGGKYEQYF. The V and J genes are TRBV11-1 and TRBJ2-7; without DNA, the TCRdb call of TRBD1 cannot be checked. The CDR3 spans 16 residues. Germline V gene data show CDR1 as SGHAT and CDR2 as FQDESV (reference sequence).

According to its frequency, this clonotype is medium-sized. The chain links TRBV19 to TRBJ2-2; TCRdb designates TRBD1, a call that cannot be tested without DNA. Germline assignment: CDR1 LNHDA and CDR2 SQIVND (reference sequence). The CDR3 sequence is 14 residues long. The CDR3 loop is CASSGGGSTGELFF.

By frequency, this clonotype is medium-sized. The gene calls are TRBV10-3 and TRBJ2-3; the D gene TCRdb calls, TRBD1, cannot be checked with no DNA. The germline V gene has CDR1 ENHRY and CDR2 SYGVKD. This CDR3 is 14 amino acids long. The CDR3 protein is CAIRGQSSTDTQYF.

The V gene is TRBV12-3 or TRBV12-4, the J gene TRBJ1-1. The CDR3 runs 15 residues. The CDR3 reads CASSLKGVGNTEAFF.

The chain carries TRBV6-2 or TRBV6-3 and TRBJ2-3; TCRdb indicates TRBD2, and absent DNA this call remains unverified. Germline V CDR1 and CDR2: MNHEY, SVGEGT. The CDR3 totals 16 residues. The CDR3 region is CASSPPSGGAGDTQYF.

The V call is TRBV5-6, the J call TRBJ1-2. This CDR3 comprises 16 residues. Germline V lookup: CDR1 SGHDT, CDR2 YYEEEE. The CDR3 loop is CASTQPTNRDEEGYTF.

This clonotype is medium-sized by frequency. This chain joins TRBV27 and TRBJ2-7; the D call from TCRdb, TRBD1, cannot be confirmed without DNA. CDR3 length: 11 amino acids. CDR1 MNHEY and CDR2 SMNVEV come from the germline V gene (reference sequence). The CDR3 sequence is CASSEGRLQYF.

V is TRBV6-2 or TRBV6-3 and J is TRBJ2-1; lacking DNA, the TRBD2 call made by TCRdb goes unchecked. The CDR3 has 13 amino acids. Germline V gives CDR1 MNHEY, CDR2 SVGEGT. The CDR3 reads CASSGVSGERQFF.

Judged by frequency, this clonotype is large (0.1 to 1%). This chain links TRBV29-1 with TRBJ2-6; TCRdb's assignment of TRBD1 cannot be checked, as there is no DNA. The V gene's germline CDR1 is SQVTM and CDR2 ANQGSEA. This CDR3 region has 14 residues. CDR3: CSVESGAGANVLTF.

This CDR3 reads CASSYSVLAGGYNEQFF. This chain uses TRBV6-2 or TRBV6-3 with TRBJ2-1; there is no DNA to check the TCRdb D call of TRBD2. CDR3 size: 17 residues. CDR1 and CDR2 (germline): MNHEY, SVGEGT.

The chain is built from TRBV7-2 and TRBJ2-3; TCRdb designates TRBD1, a call that cannot be tested without DNA. The V gene's germline CDR1 is SGHTA and CDR2 FQGNSA. The CDR3 extends over 12 amino acids. The CDR3 sequence is CATARGSDTQYF.

This chain's CDR3 is CASSGRQRVTEAFF. The chain has TRBV6-2 or TRBV6-3 and TRBJ1-1. The CDR3 has 14 amino acids. Germline CDR1 MNHEY, CDR2 SVGEGT.

The chain joins TRBV12-3 or TRBV12-4 to TRBJ2-3; the D call of TRBD1 rests on TCRdb alone, since no DNA is present to check it. CDR3 length: 16 amino acids. CDR3 region: CASSWSLQGTTDTQYF.

By frequency, this clonotype is medium-sized. The chain carries TRBV19 and TRBJ2-2; TCRdb reports TRBD1, a call that lacks DNA to check it against. Germline assignment: CDR1 LNHDA and CDR2 SQIVND (reference sequence). The CDR3 contains 16 residues. Here the CDR3 reads CASSIWRTANTGELFF.

This sequence joins TRBV10-3 and TRBJ2-7. This CDR3 has 14 amino acids. Germline V gene sequence: CDR1 ENHRY, CDR2 SYGVKD. The chain's CDR3 is CAISESQGAYEQYF.